This T cell receptor beta chain was captured in a study of OX40 agonist ivuxolimab in advanced cancers. Generated by immunoSEQ multiplex PCR, the TCRdb table keeps only in-frame clones and is missing some. The sample shows 60,000 to 70,000 clones, about 90% of them seen only once. The TCR sequence derives from an adult with an advanced solid tumor such as melanoma, head and neck, liver or kidney cancer. Sequencing was performed on CD4+ or CD8+ T cells sorted from blood, taken in a trial of the OX40 agonist ivuxolimab.

The CDR3 loop is CASSKNRPYEQYF. The CDR3 DNA sequence: TGTGCCAGCAGCAAAAATAGGCCCTACGAGCAGTACTTC. This chain links TRBV21-1 with TRBJ2-7. TRBV21-1 has pseudogene status. The CDR3 spans 13 residues.